This T cell receptor (beta chain) was obtained from a study of shared clonotypes between healthy human individuals. This was a deep-level run. Researchers divided each subset's genomic DNA evenly across several immunoSEQ plates. Unsorted PBMC DNA underwent sequencing on ten immunoSEQ deep assay plates. The assay was immunoSEQ multiplex PCR, and TCRdb's table has in-frame clones only and misses some. The data hold about 520,000 clones, with roughly 80% observed a single time. Donors comprised healthy HIV-negative adults lacking recent acute infections or vaccinations. With respect to this clone: A far larger clone differs by one base, so this is likely a read error.

The origin of this receptor is a woman aged 40 to 50 in good health. Some clones in this sample may be carry-over from other donors' samples. The sample consisted of PBMCs.

In DNA form, the CDR3 reads TGCGCCAGCAGCCGTACTAGCGTGATTAATGAGCAGTTCTTC. Protein product: CASSRTSVINEQFF. The chain links TRBV4-1 to TRBJ2-1; TRBD2 matches at 7 bases. From germline, CDR1 is MGHRA and CDR2 YSYEKL. V dropped 4 bases and J dropped 7; count of bases not matched to a gene: 7. The CDR3 runs to 14 residues.